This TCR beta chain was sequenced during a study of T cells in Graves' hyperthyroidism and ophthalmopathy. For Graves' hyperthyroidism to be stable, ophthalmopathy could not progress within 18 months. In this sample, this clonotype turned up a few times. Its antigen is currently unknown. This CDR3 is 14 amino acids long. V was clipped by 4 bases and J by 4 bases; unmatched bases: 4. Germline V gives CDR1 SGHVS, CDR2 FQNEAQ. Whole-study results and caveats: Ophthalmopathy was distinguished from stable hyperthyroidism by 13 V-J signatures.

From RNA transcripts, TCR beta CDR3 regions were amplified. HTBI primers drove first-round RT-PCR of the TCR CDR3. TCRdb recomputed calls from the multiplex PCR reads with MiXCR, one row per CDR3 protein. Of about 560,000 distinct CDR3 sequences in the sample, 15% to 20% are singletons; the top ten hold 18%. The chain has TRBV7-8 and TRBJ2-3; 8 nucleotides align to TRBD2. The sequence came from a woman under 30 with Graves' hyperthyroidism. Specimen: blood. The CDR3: CASSWGTRADTQYF. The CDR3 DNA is TGTGCCAGCAGCTGGGGGACTAGGGCAGATACGCAGTATTTT.